The 17 T cell receptor beta chains below come from one sample, sequenced in a study of Ad26.COV2.S vaccination and SARS-CoV-2 variants. Treatment given: over 15 received Ad26.COV2.S at low or high dose, single or two shots; about 5 received placebo; per-sample allocation not given. Sampling was done on day 63 after the first vaccine or placebo injection. TCRdb's copy holds only in-frame clones and misses some; the assay was immunoSEQ multiplex PCR. The sample comprises 300,000 to 350,000 clones, around 84% of which are singletons, and roughly 1.9% rests with the top ten. The sequencing here drew on peripheral blood, taken in a trial of Ad26.COV2.S vaccine versus placebo. Every receptor here comes from a person between 18 and 65 years old who received the Ad26.COV2.S COVID-19 vaccine or a placebo.

The CDR3, as DNA: TGCGCCAGCAGCTTCACCGTACAGGGGCCCGGGGCGGCAGATACGCAGTATTTT. Protein sequence: CASSFTVQGPGAADTQYF. The chain employs TRBV5-1 and TRBJ2-3, with 7 bases identical to TRBD1. J lost 4 bases, V lost 2 bases, and 16 bases had no gene match. Germline CDR1 SGHRS, CDR2 YFSETQ. The CDR3 is made up of 18 amino acids.

The CDR3 DNA follows: TGTGCCAGCAGCTTAGTGGGGTTACCTAATGAAAAACTGTTTTTT. Amino acids: CASSLVGLPNEKLFF. This chain connects TRBV7-2 to TRBJ1-4; no definite D call. Trimming took off 1 base at V and 3 bases at J, with 9 bases between the two ends. Germline CDR1 reads SGHTA; CDR2 reads FQGNSA. The CDR3 totals 15 residues.

This clone has more than one count but fewer than ten. The V and J genes are TRBV6-5 and TRBJ1-2, with a possible D match to TRBD1 (6 bases). Trimming took 2 bases from V and 3 from J, leaving 10 bases between them. The CDR3 sequence is 14 residues long. Germline V gene lookup returns CDR1 MNHEY and CDR2 SVGAGI. In DNA, the CDR3 is TGTGCCAGCAGTTACGGGCGACAGGACTATGGCTACACCTTC. It translates to CASSYGRQDYGYTF.

This clone turned up a few times. The chain carries TRBV4-3 and TRBJ1-4; no definite D call. This CDR3 spans 18 amino acids. CDR1 LGHNA and CDR2 YSLEER come from the germline V gene. V lost 1 base and J 5 bases, leaving 20 bases between the germline ends. This CDR3 reads CASSQGILGSLGNEKLFF. DNA for the CDR3: TGCGCCAGCAGCCAAGGGATTTTAGGCAGCTTAGGAAATGAAAAACTGTTTTTT.

This clone showed up just a few times. The chain has TRBV19 and TRBJ1-2; TRBD1 is a possible D gene (5 bases). Trimming shortened V by 0 bases and J by 5 bases, and 16 bases separated the two germline ends. Germline lookup yields CDR1 LNHDA and CDR2 SQIVND (reference sequence). The CDR3 contains 16 residues. The CDR3 protein is CASSIDSQGLGYGYTF. DNA of the CDR3: TGTGCCAGTAGTATAGATTCGCAGGGACTCGGATATGGCTACACCTTC.

J is TRBJ1-1 and V is TRBV2; D gene unclear. Trimming took off 7 bases at V and 0 bases at J, with 6 bases between the two ends. CDR3 length: 12 residues. Germline-derived CDR1 and CDR2 are SNHLY and FYNNEI. CDR3 region: CASKRLNTEAFF. The CDR3 nucleotides are TGTGCCAGCAAAAGGCTGAACACTGAAGCTTTCTTT.

The chain has TRBV5-1 and TRBJ2-3; D call uncertain. The CDR3 consists of 14 residues. V was clipped by 6 bases and J by 2 bases, with 13 bases between them. Germline values: CDR1 SGHRS, CDR2 YFSETQ. CDR3 nucleotide sequence: TGCGCCAGCATCGAGGCAAACCCCACAGATACGCAGTATTTT. It yields the protein CASIEANPTDTQYF.

The rearrangement links TRBV7-8 to TRBJ2-7; D uncertain. V lost 1 base and J lost 2, with 12 bases in between. This CDR3 spans 15 amino acids. From germline, CDR1 is SGHVS and CDR2 FQNEAQ. CDR3 coding DNA: TGTGCCAGCAGCTTAGTGGCCCGATCAGCCTACGAGCAGTACTTC. Encoded protein: CASSLVARSAYEQYF.

The rearrangement joins TRBV5-4 to TRBJ2-1; D remains unclear. The germline V gene encodes CDR1 SGHNT and CDR2 YYREEE (reference sequence). V was pared by 0 bases and J by 1 base, with 11 bases between. This CDR3 region has 16 residues. The CDR3 reads CASSLESAASYNEQFF. DNA for the CDR3: TGTGCCAGCAGCTTGGAAAGTGCGGCATCCTACAATGAGCAGTTCTTC.

As DNA, the CDR3 is TGTGCCAGCAGCTCCAAATGGCTAGGTGGCGGTGAAAAACTGTTTTTT. It specifies CASSSKWLGGGEKLFF. The gene calls are TRBV9 and TRBJ1-4, with D hard to call. The germline V and J ends were trimmed by 4 bases and 7 bases, with 20 bases remaining between them. The CDR3 spans 16 residues. Per the germline V gene, CDR1 is SGDLS and CDR2 is YYNGEE. Based on the CDR3 plus reference TRBV9 and TRBJ1-4, the full variable domain is DSGVTQTPKHLITATGQRVTLRCSPRSGDLSVYWYQQSLDQGLQFLIQYYNGEERAKGNILERFSAQQFPDLHSELNLSSLELGDSALYFCASSSKWLGGGEKLFFGSGTQLSVL.

This clone was recorded only once. V and J are TRBV12-3 or TRBV12-4 and TRBJ2-7, with D uncertain. The CDR3 extends over 11 amino acids. The V gene lost 1 base and the J gene lost 7 bases, with 5 bases spanning the gap. Here the CDR3 DNA reads TGTGCCAGCAGTTTAGGCACTGAGCAGTACTTC. It yields the protein CASSLGTEQYF.

Only one count was recorded for this clone. The V call is TRBV5-4, the J call TRBJ1-4, with 8 bases fitting TRBD1. J was trimmed by 5 bases and V by 4 bases; bases with no gene match: 7. This CDR3 has 15 amino acids. CDR1 SGHNT and CDR2 YYREEE come from the germline V gene (reference sequence). The CDR3 nucleotides are TGTGCCAGCAGCGCCAAACAGGGGGAGAATGAAAAACTGTTTTTT. This codes for CASSAKQGENEKLFF.

The chain links TRBV29-1 to TRBJ1-1, with 7 bases fitting TRBD1. V dropped 5 bases and J dropped 0; count of bases not matched to a gene: 21. The CDR3 loop spans 19 amino acids. The germline V gene has CDR1 SQVTM and CDR2 ANQGSEA. Here the CDR3 reads CSVFQPLGQLPLMNTEAFF. The CDR3 nucleotides read TGCAGCGTTTTTCAACCCTTGGGACAGCTCCCTTTAATGAACACTGAAGCTTTCTTT.

This chain uses TRBV19 with TRBJ2-4, with 8 bases matching TRBD2. The junction had 5 bases not matched to a gene; V was cut back by 10 bases and J by 9 bases. Germline V gives CDR1 LNHDA, CDR2 SQIVND (reference sequence). The CDR3 sequence is 11 residues long. The CDR3 loop is CATSGGVIQYF. CDR3 nucleotides: TGTGCCACCTCGGGGGGGGTCATTCAGTACTTC.

The chain couples TRBV5-1 to TRBJ2-7; 9 nucleotides align to TRBD1. The germline CDR1 and CDR2 sequences are SGHRS and YFSETQ. V lost 2 bases to trimming and J lost 3 bases; unmatched junction nucleotides: 3. This CDR3 is 14 amino acids long. The CDR3 spells CASSFGQGNYEQYF. DNA of the CDR3: TGCGCCAGCAGCTTCGGACAGGGGAACTACGAGCAGTACTTC.

This clone was seen just once. The chain uses TRBV19 and TRBJ1-1, with D uncertain. This CDR3 spans 13 amino acids. Between the trimmed V and J ends, which lost 6 bases and 2 bases, there was a span of 10 bases. CDR1 and CDR2 (germline): LNHDA, SQIVND (reference sequence). The CDR3 protein is CASREVLNTEAFF. CDR3 nucleotides: TGTGCCAGTAGGGAGGTGCTAAACACTGAAGCTTTCTTT.

V usage is TRBV5-1 and J usage is TRBJ1-1; no clear D gene. V gave up 3 bases and J gave up 0 bases, with 9 bases separating them. Germline V gives CDR1 SGHRS, CDR2 YFSETQ. There are 14 residues in the CDR3. The CDR3 reads CASSSWTLNTEAFF. Written as DNA, the CDR3 is TGCGCCAGCAGCTCTTGGACGTTGAACACTGAAGCTTTCTTT.